A selection of T cell receptor beta chains follows, all from one sample in a study of shared clonotypes between healthy human individuals. Some clones are missing from TCRdb's copy, which holds only in-frame ones; the method was immunoSEQ multiplex PCR. The sample consists of a few million clones, over 85% of them appearing once. The sample consisted of naive CD8+ T cells from PBMCs. Every receptor here comes from a man between 18 and 35 years old in good health. Some clones in this sample may be carry-over from other donors' samples. CDR3s include the opening cysteine and the closing phenylalanine or tryptophan. Each record gives: J gene, D gene, V gene, CDR3 DNA, CDR3 protein. D genes are given only for firm matches.

TRBJ1-1 NA TRBV13 TGTGCCAGCAGGCGGAGGGGCATGAACACTGAAGCTTTCTTT CASRRRGMNTEAFF
TRBJ1-2 NA TRBV7-9 TGTGCCAGCAGCCAGGTTGGAGGCTATGGCTACACCTTC CASSQVGGYGYTF
TRBJ2-3 TRBD1 TRBV4-1 TGCGCCAGCAGCCAATATAGACAGGGAACAGATACGCAGTATTTT CASSQYRQGTDTQYF
TRBJ1-1 TRBD1 TRBV23-1 TGCGCCAGAGACAGGGCACGAGGGAACACTGAAGCTTTCTTT CARDRARGNTEAFF
TRBJ1-2 TRBD1 TRBV4-1 TGCGCCAGCAGCCAGCCTTACGGACAGGGAGAAAAGTGGGGCTACACCTTC CASSQPYGQGEKWGYTF
TRBJ2-5 TRBD2 TRBV9 TGTGCCAGCAGCGTAGGGGAAGGACTAGGAACGGAGACCCAGTACTTC CASSVGEGLGTETQYF
TRBJ2-7 TRBD1 TRBV27 TGTGCCAGCAGTCCAACAGGGGCTCGTCTCTACGAGCAGTACTTC CASSPTGARLYEQYF
TRBJ2-3 NA TRBV5-4 TGTGCCAGCAGCTTGTTGGGCCGCACCACAGATACGCAGTATTTT CASSLLGRTTDTQYF
TRBJ2-7 TRBD1 TRBV4-2 TGTGCCAGCAGCCCAGGGGGCTCCTACGAGCAGTACTTC CASSPGGSYEQYF
TRBJ2-7 NA TRBV5-6 TGTGCCAGCAGCCTGTGGACAGCTACCTACGAGCAGTACTTC CASSLWTATYEQYF
TRBJ2-7 NA TRBV27 TGTGCCAGCAGTTTATTTATTTCCCAGGGCTACTACGAGCAGTACTTC CASSLFISQGYYEQYF
TRBJ1-5 NA TRBV27 TGTGCCAGCAGTCTCCAGGGCGGGCCCCAGCATTTT CASSLQGGPQHF
TRBJ1-1 NA TRBV9 TGTGCCAGCAGCGTTCCTAAAGGGGAGGACACTGAAGCTTTCTTT CASSVPKGEDTEAFF
TRBJ1-5 NA TRBV9 TGTGCCAGCAGCCCCTATACAGGTCTCAATCAGCCCCAGCATTTT CASSPYTGLNQPQHF
TRBJ2-7 TRBD1 TRBV7-9 TGTGCCAGCAGGGGCCGGGACAGGGGGGACTACGAGCAGTACTTC CASRGRDRGDYEQYF
TRBJ2-5 NA TRBV11-1 TGTGCCAGCAGCTTAGCTTGGACGGAGGCCTCAACCTTCGAAGAGACCCAGTACTTC CASSLAWTEASTFEETQYF
TRBJ2-1 NA TRBV11-2 TGTGCCAGCAGCTTAGTCCCGGGGACCGACAATGAGCAGTTCTTC CASSLVPGTDNEQFF
TRBJ2-2 TRBD1 TRBV6-1 TGTGCCAGCAGTGAATTTTGGCGGGACAGGGGAATCGGGGAGCTGTTTTTT CASSEFWRDRGIGELFF
TRBJ2-7 TRBD1 TRBV7-9 TGTGCCAGCAGCTACCCGGACAGGGGTGGAGGCGAGCAGTACTTC CASSYPDRGGGEQYF
TRBJ1-4 NA TRBV21-1 TGTGCCAGCAGGACCGGGGACAGGGGTGAAGCAACTAATGAAAAACTGTTTTTT CASRTGDRGEATNEKLFF
TRBJ2-7 NA TRBV5-1 TGCGCCAGCAGCTTGGCGGACAGCCCAATATACGAGCAGTACTTC CASSLADSPIYEQYF
TRBJ2-7 TRBD1 TRBV7-8 TGTGCCAGCAGACAGGTAGGGGGCTCTTCCTACGAGCAGTACTTC CASRQVGGSSYEQYF
TRBJ2-7 TRBD1 TRBV28 TGTGCCAGCAGTTACGGGGGACAGGGGATCTACGAGCAGTACTTC CASSYGGQGIYEQYF
TRBJ2-7 TRBD1 TRBV5-6 TGTGCCAGCAGCGCTGGGACAGGTCCTATCCACGAGCAGTACTTC CASSAGTGPIHEQYF
TRBJ2-7 NA TRBV10-3 TGTGCCATCAGTGGGGAACAGTCCTACGAGCAGTACTTC CAISGEQSYEQYF
TRBJ1-2 NA TRBV14 TGTGCCAGCAGCCGCAGCCGAGGTGGCTACACCTTC CASSRSRGGYTF
TRBJ2-1 TRBD2 TRBV4-2 TGTGCCAGCAGCCCGCGTCCTCGGGGGGTAGGGCCGGGCAATGAGCAGTTCTTC CASSPRPRGVGPGNEQFF
TRBJ2-3 TRBD2 TRBV6-4 TGTGCCAGCAGCATCACTAGCGGTCGCACAGATACGCAGTATTTT CASSITSGRTDTQYF
TRBJ1-2 TRBD1 TRBV7-3 TGTGCCAGCAGCTTAACGGGGAGCGGGCCAGGGGGCTCAGATGGCTACACCTTC CASSLTGSGPGGSDGYTF
TRBJ2-6 NA TRBV28 TGTGCCAGCAGTCAAACCAAATACTTCTCTGGGGCCAACGTCCTGACTTTC CASSQTKYFSGANVLTF
TRBJ2-7 NA TRBV27 TGTGCCAGCAGTGTCCGTGGGGGAGCTACTATTAACGAGCAGTACTTC CASSVRGGATINEQYF